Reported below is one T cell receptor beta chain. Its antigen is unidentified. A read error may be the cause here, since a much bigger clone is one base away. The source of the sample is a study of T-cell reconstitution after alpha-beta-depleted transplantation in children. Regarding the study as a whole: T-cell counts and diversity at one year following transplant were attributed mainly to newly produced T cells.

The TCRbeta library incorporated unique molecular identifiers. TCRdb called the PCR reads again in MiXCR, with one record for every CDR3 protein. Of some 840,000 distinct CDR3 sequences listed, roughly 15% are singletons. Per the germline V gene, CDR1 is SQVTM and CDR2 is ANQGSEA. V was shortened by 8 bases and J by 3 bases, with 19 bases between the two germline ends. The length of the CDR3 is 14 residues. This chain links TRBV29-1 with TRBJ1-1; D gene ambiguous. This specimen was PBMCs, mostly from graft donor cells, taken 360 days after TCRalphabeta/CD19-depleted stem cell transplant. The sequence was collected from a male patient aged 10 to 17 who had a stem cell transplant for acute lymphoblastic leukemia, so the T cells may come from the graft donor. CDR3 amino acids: CSFPDTDLDTEAFF. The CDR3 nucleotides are TGCAGCTTTCCTGACACAGATCTCGACACTGAAGCTTTCTTT.